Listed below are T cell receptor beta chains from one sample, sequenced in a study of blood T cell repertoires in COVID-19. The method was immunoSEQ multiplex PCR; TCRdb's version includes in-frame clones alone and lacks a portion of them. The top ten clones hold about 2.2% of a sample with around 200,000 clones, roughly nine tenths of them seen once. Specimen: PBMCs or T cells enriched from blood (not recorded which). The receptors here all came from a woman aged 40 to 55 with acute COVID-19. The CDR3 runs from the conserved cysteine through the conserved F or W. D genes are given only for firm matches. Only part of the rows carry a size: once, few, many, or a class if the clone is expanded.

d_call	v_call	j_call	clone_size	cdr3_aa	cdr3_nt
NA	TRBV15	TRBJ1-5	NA	CATSRVGERNQPQHF	TGTGCCACCAGCAGAGTAGGAGAAAGGAATCAGCCCCAGCATTTT
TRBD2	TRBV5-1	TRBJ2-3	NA	CASSSPKTSGTDTQYF	TGCGCCAGCAGCTCTCCCAAGACTAGCGGGACCGATACGCAGTATTTT
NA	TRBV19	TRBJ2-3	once	CASSGTISADTQYF	TGTGCCAGTTCCGGAACAATAAGCGCAGATACGCAGTATTTT
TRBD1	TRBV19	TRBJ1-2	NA	CASSRSTASGTADYGYTF	TGTGCCAGTAGCCGCTCGACGGCTTCCGGGACAGCAGACTATGGCTACACCTTC
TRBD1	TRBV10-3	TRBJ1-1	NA	CAISEADRGNTEAFF	TGTGCCATCAGTGAGGCGGACAGGGGGAACACTGAAGCTTTCTTT
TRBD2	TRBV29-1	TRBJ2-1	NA	CSVEDPASGRAGDEQFF	TGCAGCGTTGAAGATCCGGCTAGCGGGAGGGCCGGTGATGAGCAGTTCTTC
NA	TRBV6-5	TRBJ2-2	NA	CASSSIGHMNTGELFF	TGTGCCAGCAGTTCCATCGGACATATGAACACCGGGGAGCTGTTTTTT
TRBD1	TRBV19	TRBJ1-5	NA	CASSFPGQGYSNQPQHF	TGTGCCAGTAGTTTCCCGGGACAGGGGTATAGCAATCAGCCCCAGCATTTT
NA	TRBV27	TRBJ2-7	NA	CASRGSHSYEQYF	TGTGCCAGCAGGGGCTCACACTCCTACGAGCAGTACTTC
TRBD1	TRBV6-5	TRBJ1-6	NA	CASSLTGYNSPLHF	TGTGCCAGCAGCCTGACAGGGTATAATTCACCCCTCCACTTT